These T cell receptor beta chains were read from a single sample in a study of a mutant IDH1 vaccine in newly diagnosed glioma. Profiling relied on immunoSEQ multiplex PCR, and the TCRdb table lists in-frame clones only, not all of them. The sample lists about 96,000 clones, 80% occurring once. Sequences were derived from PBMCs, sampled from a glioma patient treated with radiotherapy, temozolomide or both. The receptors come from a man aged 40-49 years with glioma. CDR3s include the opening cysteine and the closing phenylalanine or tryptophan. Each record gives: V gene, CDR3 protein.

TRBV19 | CASSILSGQNEKLFF
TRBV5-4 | CASSHKGPFSSYEQYF
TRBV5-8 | CASSPGTGAPDTQYF
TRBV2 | CASSEPRGPVGYTF
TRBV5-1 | CASRVGAGARETQYF
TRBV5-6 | CASSLVTGGTEAFF
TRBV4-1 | CASSQVGGETQYF
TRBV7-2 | CASSLAGPVGDTQYF
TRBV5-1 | CASSFGGRGETQYF
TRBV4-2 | CASSPITGISSYEQYF
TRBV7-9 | CASSFVPGQGSFFPYEQYF
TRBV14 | CASSQEGGGHGANVLTF
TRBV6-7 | CASPNPGTFNYGYTF
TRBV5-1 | CASSLEGQGVAEAFF
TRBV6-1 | CASSASSGGPHNEQFF
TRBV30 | CAWSVGVGELFF
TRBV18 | CASSPRGAIAGGAAQYF
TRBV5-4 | CASSSLAGGTGELFF